This T cell receptor (delta chain) was captured by sequencing in a study of human gamma delta and Vdelta1 T cells. TCRdb reanalyzed the PCR reads using CATT. The repertoire holds about 6,400 delta-chain clones, around 41% seen once, with approximately 9% in the top ten. The CDR3 has 22 residues. Germline assignment: CDR1 TSWWSYY and CDR2 QGS. V dropped 5 bases and J dropped 1; count of bases not matched to a gene: 22. Turning to this clone: The antigen is undetermined.

The chain uses TRDV1 and TRDJ1, with 13 bases identical to TRDD3. Sample: Vdelta1 gamma-delta T cells from blood grown in culture (DOT cells). The receptor's source is a human donor in good health. The CDR3 is CALGLPYAWATGGYGPTDKLIF. The CDR3, as DNA: TGTGCTCTTGGGCTACCCTACGCCTGGGCTACTGGGGGATACGGGCCCACCGATAAACTCATCTTT.